The rows below give T cell receptor beta chains drawn from one sample of a study of Graves' ophthalmopathy and Graves' hyperthyroidism. TCRdb analysed the multiplex PCR reads with MiXCR anew, one entry per CDR3 protein. The sample records a few hundred thousand distinct CDR3 sequences, under 25% being singletons. The sequenced sample was peripheral blood. Every receptor here comes from a woman in her forties or fifties with Graves' ophthalmopathy. CDR3s include the opening cysteine and the closing phenylalanine or tryptophan. The size entry is marked missing in some rows and otherwise reads once, few, many or a size class.

J gene,V gene,clone size,CDR3 protein
TRBJ2-5,TRBV5-1,many,CASSLGTLQETQYF
TRBJ2-5,TRBV2,.,CASSQGLAEETQYF
TRBJ2-5,TRBV4-2,many,CASSTRLARETQYF
TRBJ2-5,TRBV28,many,CASSRGTSGRETQYF
TRBJ2-7,TRBV6-2/TRBV6-3,many,CASSPGPHYEQYF
TRBJ1-6,TRBV14,many,CASSQEVGGRGINSPLHF
TRBJ1-2,TRBV24-1,many,CATSDPWGYGYTF
TRBJ2-7,TRBV7-9,many,CASSTVGEGAYEQYF
TRBJ2-7,TRBV3-1,many,CASSQVDSSYEQYF
TRBJ1-1,TRBV11-1,.,CASSTGPGLYTEAFF
TRBJ1-5,TRBV6-1,many,CASRGRGSNQPQHF
TRBJ2-7,TRBV6-1,many,CASSVVTQGHYEQYF
TRBJ2-7,TRBV5-1,many,CASSSVDREQYF
TRBJ1-1,TRBV6-1,many,CASSEGRGFGFTEAFF
TRBJ2-7,TRBV27,.,CASSPGTELGEQYF
TRBJ1-2,TRBV29-1,few,CIGSDPHLSDYGYTF
TRBJ2-5,TRBV11-3,once,CASSLGPRGQETQYF
TRBJ1-1,TRBV13,many,CASSPGGTLKAFF
TRBJ1-5,TRBV6-1,many,CASSEGQPINQPQHF
TRBJ2-7,TRBV9,many,CASSPEGRERYEQYF
TRBJ1-5,TRBV19,.,CASSREGSRNQPQHF
TRBJ2-5,TRBV7-3,few,CASSLKDGAETQYF
TRBJ2-5,TRBV28,many,CASSLGPRDQETQYF
TRBJ1-2,TRBV12-3/TRBV12-4,.,CASSFGEYGYTF
TRBJ2-5,TRBV7-8,.,CASSHGTVQETQYF
TRBJ2-2,TRBV3-1,many,CASSQAGELFF
TRBJ2-7,TRBV12-3/TRBV12-4,many,CASSLPTGTGVDYEQYF
TRBJ2-2,TRBV28,.,CASRTDKVNTGELSF
TRBJ2-2,TRBV19,.,CASSIGRGAVIGELFF
TRBJ1-6,TRBV28,many,CASSLAGFNSPLHF
TRBJ1-2,TRBV12-3/TRBV12-4,many,CASSFLADGYTF
TRBJ2-7,TRBV19,many,CASSIGSKSYEQYF
TRBJ1-5,TRBV7-2,.,CASSLGGFGQPQHF
TRBJ2-2,TRBV11-2,many,CASSLRQGTMNTGELFF
TRBJ1-2,TRBV20-1,many,CSARPRGGEYGYTF
TRBJ2-7,TRBV6-2/TRBV6-3,many,CASSYSMSQTYEQYF
TRBJ2-7,TRBV6-1,many,CASSVGTGGSYEQYF
TRBJ2-7,TRBV6-1,many,CASSEVLASLYEQYF
TRBJ1-1,TRBV4-1,few,CASSQVPTGLDTEAFF
TRBJ2-2,TRBV7-2,.,CASSLGTGHGELFF
TRBJ1-2,TRBV6-2/TRBV6-3,.,CASSYSSGTGKGYTF
TRBJ2-7,TRBV10-3,many,CAIGRTSGPTYEQYF
TRBJ2-7,TRBV6-2/TRBV6-3,.,CASTIPPYEQYF
TRBJ2-4,TRBV5-5,many,CASSFADRGVGIQYF
TRBJ2-5,TRBV11-2,many,CASSPQGLETQYF
TRBJ2-5,TRBV28,.,CASSYPREGTQYF
TRBJ2-2,TRBV25-1,many,CASSALTGVGELFF
TRBJ1-2,TRBV29-1,many,CSVQGSTF
TRBJ2-7,TRBV28,many,CASSLGGQPYEQYF
TRBJ2-1,TRBV2,many,CAGGTSGRNEQFF
TRBJ2-6,TRBV6-2/TRBV6-3,.,CASSYYSRAGANVLTF